The clone carrying this T cell receptor beta chain was counted between two and nine times. Its antigen is unknown. This specimen belongs to a study of cytomegalovirus exposure and HLA in healthy donors. Study information: HLA-typed donors were the source of around 77 million unique TCRs held in an early data release.

Study results and caveats: In a later analysis, V- and J-gene trimming of beta chains associated with a DCLRE1C missense variant, replicated independently. The later analysis indicated that the majority of CMV-associated TCR beta chains appeared HLA-restricted.

With 0 bases removed from V and 9 bases from J, the gap between germline ends came to 6 bases. The germline gives CDR1 DFQATT, CDR2 SNEGSKA (reference sequence). The CDR3 runs 10 residues. The PCR made use of 60 Vbeta and 13 Jbeta primers. TCRdb's copy holds only in-frame clones and misses some; the assay was immunoSEQ multiplex PCR. The data contain some 180,000 clones, around 80% of them singletons. The gene calls are TRBV20-1 and TRBJ2-7; no clear D gene. The TCR sequence derives from a woman aged 55-70 years in good health and CMV-seropositive. Sample: PBMCs. CDR3 nucleotides: TGCAGTGCTAGAGACAGGTGGCAGTACTTC. It encodes CSARDRWQYF.